Following are 17 T cell receptor beta chains from one sample sequenced in a study of immune cell composition in non-small cell lung cancer. Profiled with immunoSEQ multiplex PCR; TCRdb holds only in-frame clones, not every one. The table shows a few thousand clones, with around 81% occurring only once. Sequences were obtained from lung tumor tissue. The receptors here all came from a human donor with non-small cell lung cancer.

The CDR3 DNA reads TGTGCCAGCAGTTTTAACCGGGGGCAGGGGGCAAATTCACCCCTCCACTTT. This codes for CASSFNRGQGANSPLHF. The chain combines TRBV27 with TRBJ1-6; 8 positions match TRBD1. The CDR3 is made up of 17 amino acids. Germline CDR1 reads MNHEY; CDR2 reads SMNVEV (reference sequence). V trimming: 3 bases; J trimming: 7 bases; junction bases outside the gene matches: 11.

The chain joins TRBV10-3 to TRBJ2-7; TRBD1 agrees at 9 bases. Germline V gives CDR1 ENHRY, CDR2 SYGVKD. The CDR3 runs to 15 residues. J lost 2 bases, V lost 6 bases, and 8 bases had no gene match. CDR3 residues: CAISGTGTITYEQYF. CDR3 coding DNA: TGTGCCATCAGCGGGACAGGGACTATTACCTACGAGCAGTACTTC.

The chain recombines TRBV6-4 with TRBJ2-3; D call uncertain. This CDR3 region has 13 residues. The V end was cut by 3 bases, the J end by 8 bases, with 12 bases between. The germline gives CDR1 MRHNA, CDR2 SNTAGT. The CDR3 nucleotides are TGTGCCAGCAGTGAATCTAGGCTCGGTACGCAGTATTTT. Protein: CASSESRLGTQYF.

The chain carries TRBV7-3 and TRBJ2-2, with 10 bases fitting TRBD2. The CDR3 totals 17 residues. Germline trimming cut 4 bases from V and 0 bases from J; bases unmatched to any gene: 5. The V gene's germline CDR1 is SGHTA and CDR2 FQGTGA. The CDR3 here is CASSSRTSGSNTGELFF. DNA of the CDR3: TGTGCCAGCAGCTCCAGGACTAGCGGTTCGAACACCGGGGAGCTGTTTTTT.

The chain links TRBV6-5 to TRBJ2-7, with D hard to call. CDR3 size: 9 residues. Per the germline V gene, CDR1 is MNHEY and CDR2 is SVGAGI. Trimming removed 11 bases at V and 3 bases at J, with 5 bases between. The CDR3 bases are TGTGCCCCCTACTACGAGCAGTACTTC. Encoded protein: CAPYYEQYF.

The rearrangement joins TRBV5-1 to TRBJ2-1; 9 nucleotides line up with TRBD1. This CDR3 is built from 14 residues. J gave up 8 bases and V 0 bases, and 3 bases lay outside the gene matches. Looked up from germline, CDR1 is SGHRS and CDR2 is YFSETQ. The CDR3 coding sequence is TGCGCCAGCAGCTTGGGGGGACAGGGCCATGAGCAGTTCTTC. It translates to CASSLGGQGHEQFF.

The gene calls are TRBV4-1 and TRBJ1-2, with 8 bases lining up with TRBD1. CDR3 size: 14 residues. The V gene's germline CDR1 is MGHRA and CDR2 YSYEKL. J lost 4 bases, V lost 1 base, and 2 bases had no gene match. The CDR3 DNA reads as TGCGCCAGCAGCCAAGTGACAGGGGCCTATGGCTACACCTTC. Amino acid sequence: CASSQVTGAYGYTF.

The V gene is TRBV7-8, the J gene TRBJ2-1; the match to TRBD2 covers 8 bases. The CDR3 is 14 amino acids. Germline values: CDR1 SGHVS, CDR2 FQNEAQ. J gave up 4 bases and V 7 bases, and 6 bases lay outside the gene matches. This CDR3 reads CASNKAGVYNEQFF. In DNA form, the CDR3 reads TGTGCCAGCAATAAAGCGGGAGTATACAATGAGCAGTTCTTC.

DNA of the CDR3: TGTGCCAGCTCACCAGGGACAGGGTTGTATGGCTACACCTTC. Its translation: CASSPGTGLYGYTF. The chain couples TRBV18 to TRBJ1-2, with 9 bases identical to TRBD1. V lost 2 bases, J lost 5 bases, and 3 bases stayed unmatched. In germline, CDR1 is KGHSH, CDR2 LQKENI. The CDR3 runs to 14 residues.

This clone was recorded only once. The genes are TRBV11-2 and TRBJ2-5; TRBD2 is a possible D gene (6 bases). V was cut by 4 bases and J by 2 bases, with 20 bases left in between. CDR3 length: 17 amino acids. Germline CDR1 and CDR2: SGHAT and FQNNGV. This CDR3 is CASSWTIRPGLQETQYF. The CDR3 region has the DNA TGTGCCAGCAGCTGGACTATTCGACCTGGGCTTCAAGAGACCCAGTACTTC.

The gene calls are TRBV10-3 and TRBJ1-6, with D maybe TRBD1 (6 bases). The V end lost 6 bases, the J end lost 5 bases, and 11 bases lay between the germline ends. Germline assignment: CDR1 ENHRY and CDR2 SYGVKD. The CDR3 runs 14 residues. The CDR3 loop is CAIRPGQNNSPLHF. CDR3 in DNA: TGTGCCATCAGGCCTGGACAGAATAATTCACCCCTCCACTTT.

The chain employs TRBV7-8 and TRBJ1-5, with TRBD1 matching over 9 bases. CDR3 size: 17 residues. V was pared by 5 bases and J by 6 bases, with 14 bases of the junction left unmatched. CDR1 and CDR2 from the germline V gene are SGHVS and FQNEAQ. CDR3 nucleotide sequence: TGTGCCAGCAGCCGGGACAGGGAGGTACGTCGGGGTCAGCCCCAGCATTTT. Amino acid sequence: CASSRDREVRRGQPQHF.

This chain connects TRBV19 to TRBJ2-3; possible D gene TRBD1, 6 bases. The ends were cut back, 5 bases at V and 6 bases at J, with 18 bases in the middle. This CDR3 comprises 15 residues. In germline, CDR1 is LNHDA, CDR2 SQIVND (reference sequence). In nucleotides, the CDR3 is TGTGCCAGTAGTGTACGGGACACCCCGGCGGATACGCAGTATTTT. Amino acids: CASSVRDTPADTQYF.

In its sample, this clone was seen once. The chain uses TRBV28 and TRBJ2-1; the match to TRBD2 covers 11 bases. CDR1 is MDHEN, CDR2 SYDVKM, per germline. V shed 6 bases, J shed 7 bases, and the junction held 11 bases outside the gene matches. CDR3 length equals 16 residues. CDR3 loop: CASSLAGGPQGNEQFF. The CDR3 DNA is TGTGCCAGCAGCTTAGCGGGAGGGCCTCAGGGAAATGAGCAGTTCTTC.

The J gene is TRBJ2-3, the V gene TRBV18, with TRBD2 identical over 12 bases. Trimming took 1 base from V and 4 from J; bases not matched to a gene: 3. This CDR3 comprises 16 residues. CDR1 KGHSH and CDR2 LQKENI come from the germline V gene. The CDR3 DNA reads TGTGCCAGCTCACCACGACTAGCGGGAGTCCCAGATACGCAGTATTTT. It translates to CASSPRLAGVPDTQYF.

This chain uses TRBV7-9 with TRBJ2-1; 8 positions agree with TRBD2. Per germline, CDR1 SEHNR and CDR2 FQNEAQ (reference sequence). This CDR3 has 15 amino acids. Trimming removed 3 bases from V and 4 bases from J; junction bases left unmatched: 5. This chain's CDR3 is CASSFVRGGYNEQFF. The CDR3 DNA reads as TGTGCCAGCAGCTTTGTACGGGGGGGGTACAATGAGCAGTTCTTC.

The chain has TRBV6-5 and TRBJ2-5; 13 bases match TRBD2. CDR3 length equals 16 residues. The V gene end was trimmed by 4 bases and the J gene end by 7 bases; junction bases not matched to a gene: 9. CDR1 is MNHEY and CDR2 is SVGAGI in the germline V gene. Written as DNA, the CDR3 is TGTGCCAGCAGTTTCACCCCGGGACTAGCGGGATTGACCCAGTACTTC. This sequence encodes CASSFTPGLAGLTQYF.